This T cell receptor beta chain stems from a study of CD8 T cells in Susac syndrome. Study outcomes and limitations: As the study acknowledged, the number of individuals who were part of its TCR sequencing and HLA analysis was relatively small.

The germline CDR1 and CDR2 sequences are PRHDT and FYEKMQ (reference sequence). The CDR3 is 16 amino acids. V lost 5 bases and J lost 4; bases outside the gene matches: 13. In regard to this clonotype: Its antigen remains unidentified.

It was with random hexamers that 0.5 to 1 ug RNA was reverse transcribed. The TCR beta CDR3 was amplified by immunoSEQ multiplex PCR across 54 Vbeta, 13 Jbeta. TCRdb reprocessed the immunoSEQ multiplex PCR reads via MiXCR and lists one record per CDR3 protein. The data hold 50,000 to 55,000 distinct CDR3 sequences, with 95% observed a single time. This receptor was taken from a human donor with Susac syndrome. J is TRBJ1-2 and V is TRBV13, with 7 bases aligning to TRBD1. The sequenced sample consisted of CD8+ T cells from PBMCs. CDR3 coding DNA: TGTGCCAGCAGCCCCCGCAGACAGGGCCTCACCTATGGCTACACCTTC. This translates into CASSPRRQGLTYGYTF. Full variable domain (rest looked up from reference TRBV13 and TRBJ1-2): AAGVIQSPRHLIKEKRETATLKCYPIPRHDTVYWYQQGPGQDPQFLISFYEKMQSDKGSIPDRFSAQQFSDYHSELNMSSLELGDSALYFCASSPRRQGLTYGYTFGSGTRLTVV.